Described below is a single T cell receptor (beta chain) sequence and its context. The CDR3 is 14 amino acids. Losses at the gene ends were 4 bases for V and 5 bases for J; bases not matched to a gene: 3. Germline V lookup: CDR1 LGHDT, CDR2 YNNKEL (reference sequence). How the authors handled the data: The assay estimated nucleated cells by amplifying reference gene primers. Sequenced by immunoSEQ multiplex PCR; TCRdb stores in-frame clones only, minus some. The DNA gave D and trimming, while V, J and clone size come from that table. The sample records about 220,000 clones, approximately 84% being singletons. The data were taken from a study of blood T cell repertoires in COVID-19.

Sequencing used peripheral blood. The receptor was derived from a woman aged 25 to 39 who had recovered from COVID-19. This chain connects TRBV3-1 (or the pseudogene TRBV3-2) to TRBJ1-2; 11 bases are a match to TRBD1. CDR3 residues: CASSLGTGGYGYTF. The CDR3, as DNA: TGTGCCAGCAGCCTAGGGACAGGGGGGTATGGCTACACCTTC.